The 27 T cell receptor beta chains in this list originate from one sample, sequenced in a study of naive CD8 T cells in extremely preterm neonates. Profiled with immunoSEQ multiplex PCR; TCRdb holds only in-frame clones, not every one. Found here are several thousand clones, 95% to 98% of them singletons; the top ten hold around 0.38%. The sample comprised naive CD8+ T cells from blood. Receptors originate from a human donor in good health.

The V call is TRBV29-1, the J call TRBJ2-7, with 7 bases aligning to TRBD2. Looked up from germline, CDR1 is SQVTM and CDR2 is ANQGSEA. The J segment lost 0 bases and the V segment lost 0 bases, leaving 8 bases of the junction unmatched. The CDR3 totals 16 residues. CDR3 residues: CSVEDSSSGFSYEQYF. The CDR3 DNA reads as TGCAGCGTTGAAGATTCTTCTAGCGGCTTCTCCTACGAGCAGTACTTC.

The DNA of the CDR3 is TGTGCCAGCAGCGTAGCTAGGGGAATGAGCACAGATACGCAGTATTTT. Protein sequence: CASSVARGMSTDTQYF. The V gene is TRBV9, the J gene TRBJ2-3, with a weak D call TRBD1 (5 bases). Germline loops: CDR1 SGDLS, CDR2 YYNGEE. Between the trimmed V and J ends, which lost 0 bases and 0 bases, there was a span of 11 bases. The length of the CDR3 is 16 residues.

The chain links TRBV5-5 to TRBJ1-3, with unresolved D. Germline CDR1 SGHKS, CDR2 YYEKEE (reference sequence). The CDR3 sequence is 15 residues long. V lost 4 bases, J lost 4 bases, and 15 bases lay in between. CDR3 coding DNA: TGTGCCAGCAGCACCCCGTGGAAGGAGGGAAACACCATATATTTT. Residues: CASSTPWKEGNTIYF.

J is TRBJ1-5 and V is TRBV4-3; 10 bases align to TRBD1. CDR1 and CDR2 (germline): LGHNA, YSLEER. V was clipped by 4 bases and J by 7 bases; unmatched bases: 7. This CDR3 is 15 amino acids long. CDR3 loop: CASSLTGTGDQPQHF. For the CDR3, the DNA is TGCGCCAGCAGCCTTACCGGGACAGGGGACCAGCCCCAGCATTTT.

This chain connects TRBV27 to TRBJ1-5; TRBD1 agrees at 10 bases. The CDR3 length is 14 residues. Per germline, CDR1 MNHEY and CDR2 SMNVEV (reference sequence). The V gene end was trimmed by 5 bases and the J gene end by 7 bases; junction bases not matched to a gene: 5. CDR3 nucleotide sequence: TGTGCCAGCAGTCCGACAGGGGGCGGGCAGCCCCAGCATTTT. It translates to CASSPTGGGQPQHF.

V usage is TRBV5-1 and J usage is TRBJ2-5, with 9 bases matching TRBD1. Per germline, CDR1 SGHRS and CDR2 YFSETQ. Unmatched junction bases numbered 12, after V lost 2 bases and J lost 4 bases. There are 17 residues in the CDR3. Here the CDR3 reads CASSLRPTGGTGETQYF. The CDR3 DNA sequence: TGCGCCAGCAGCTTACGACCTACAGGGGGCACTGGAGAGACCCAGTACTTC. The complete variable domain, with remaining parts taken from reference TRBV5-1 and TRBJ2-5, reads KAGVTQTPRYLIKTRGQQVTLSCSPISGHRSVSWYQQTPGQGLQFLFEYFSETQRNKGNFPGRFSGRQFSNSRSEMNVSTLELGDSALYLCASSLRPTGGTGETQYFGPGTRLLVL.

The chain is built from TRBV4-1 and TRBJ2-7; D remains unclear. This CDR3 spans 15 amino acids. V lost 3 bases and J 0 bases, leaving 12 bases between the germline ends. From germline, CDR1 is MGHRA and CDR2 YSYEKL. The CDR3 protein is CASSHRQPGSYEQYF. CDR3 nucleotides: TGCGCCAGCAGCCATCGTCAACCGGGCTCCTACGAGCAGTACTTC.

The CDR3 DNA follows: TGTGCCAGCAGTCTACAGGGGCGAATTTCTGGGGCCAACGTCCTGACTTTC. Translating it yields CASSLQGRISGANVLTF. The genes are TRBV27 and TRBJ2-6; TRBD1 matches at 7 bases. V shed 5 bases and J 1 base; nucleotides not matched to a gene: 8. The germline V gene has CDR1 MNHEY and CDR2 SMNVEV (reference sequence). The CDR3 is 17 residues long.

The chain joins TRBV19 to TRBJ2-1; 10 nucleotides match TRBD2. The CDR3 totals 14 residues. Germline CDR1 and CDR2: LNHDA and SQIVND (reference sequence). The trim removed 6 bases at V and 7 bases at J, leaving 6 bases unmatched. CDR3 in amino acids: CASRPSGGANEQFF. The CDR3 nucleotides read TGTGCCAGTAGGCCCAGCGGGGGGGCGAATGAGCAGTTCTTC.

This chain links TRBV7-3 with TRBJ2-7; TRBD1 is a possible D gene (7 bases). The ends were cut back, 2 bases at V and 2 bases at J, with 10 bases in the middle. This CDR3 is built from 14 residues. The germline gives CDR1 SGHTA, CDR2 FQGTGA. The CDR3 reads CASSLGGGPYEQYF. The CDR3 DNA is TGTGCCAGCAGCTTAGGAGGGGGCCCCTACGAGCAGTACTTC.

The J gene is TRBJ2-1, the V gene TRBV6-4; TRBD1 might be the D (6 bases). Germline values: CDR1 MRHNA, CDR2 SNTAGT. Trimming removed 5 bases at V and 5 bases at J, with 16 bases between. CDR3 length equals 15 residues. The CDR3 is CASSTPGHYNNEQFF. The DNA of the CDR3 is TGTGCCAGCAGTACTCCGGGACACTATAACAATGAGCAGTTCTTC.

The CDR3 DNA sequence: TGTGCCTGGAGTGTACACGGGGGGCGCGAGCAGTACTTC. This gives the protein CAWSVHGGREQYF. The rearrangement joins TRBV30 to TRBJ2-7; D perhaps matches TRBD2 (7 bases). Trimming took off 0 bases at V and 6 bases at J, with 12 bases between the two ends. Germline lookup yields CDR1 GTSNPN and CDR2 SVGIG (reference sequence). The CDR3 length is 13 residues. The whole variable domain, filled in from reference TRBV30 and TRBJ2-7, reads SQTIHQWPATLVQPVGSPLSLECTVEGTSNPNLYWYRQAAGRGLQLLFYSVGIGQISSEVPQNLSASRPQDRQFILSSKKLLLSDSGFYLCAWSVHGGREQYFGPGTRLTVT.

This rearrangement joins TRBV15 to TRBJ1-5, with a tentative D call TRBD1 (6 bases). The length of the CDR3 is 13 residues. From germline, CDR1 is LNHNV and CDR2 YYDKDF (reference sequence). V was cut by 7 bases and J by 3 bases, with 10 bases left in between. The CDR3 sequence is CATKQGLNQPQHF. The CDR3 DNA is TGTGCCACCAAGCAGGGGCTCAATCAGCCCCAGCATTTT.

CDR3 nucleotides: TGTGCCAGCAGCCTGCGACTAGCAGGGGAGACCCAGTACTTC. The encoded protein is CASSLRLAGETQYF. The chain uses TRBV4-2 and TRBJ2-5, with TRBD2 matching over 7 bases. The CDR3 length is 14 residues. The V segment lost 4 bases and the J segment 5 bases; nucleotides outside the gene matches: 7. Germline lookup yields CDR1 LGHNA and CDR2 YNFKEQ.

The chain employs TRBV6-1 and TRBJ1-4, with 8 bases matching TRBD1. The V gene end was trimmed by 0 bases and the J gene end by 8 bases; junction bases not matched to a gene: 8. This CDR3 is 16 amino acids long. Germline CDR1 is MNHNS and CDR2 is SASEGT. This chain's CDR3 is CASSEASGGFEEKLFF. The CDR3 bases are TGTGCCAGCAGTGAAGCTTCAGGGGGCTTTGAAGAAAAACTGTTTTTT.

This chain connects TRBV18 to TRBJ1-1, with D perhaps TRBD1 (6 bases). V was trimmed by 2 bases and J by 6 bases, leaving 10 bases between them. The CDR3 has 13 amino acids. Germline V gene data show CDR1 as KGHSH and CDR2 as LQKENI. DNA of the CDR3: TGTGCCAGCTCACCAGGGGGCACGGCTGAAGCTTTCTTT. Its translation is CASSPGGTAEAFF. Full variable domain (missing parts from reference TRBV18 and TRBJ1-1): NAGVMQNPRHLVRRRGQEARLRCSPMKGHSHVYWYRQLPEEGLKFMVYLQKENIIDESGMPKERFSAEFPKEGPSILRIQQVVRGDSAAYFCASSPGGTAEAFFGQGTRLTVV.

This clone was counted a single time. The chain carries TRBV7-9 and TRBJ2-2, with 11 bases that match TRBD1. The V gene's germline CDR1 is SEHNR and CDR2 FQNEAQ (reference sequence). The CDR3 is made up of 16 amino acids. The ends lost 5 bases at V and 6 bases at J; junction bases unmatched: 8. In DNA form, the CDR3 reads TGTGCCAGCAGCCCACAGCCGGGACAGGGGGCCGGGGAGCTGTTTTTT. Its translation: CASSPQPGQGAGELFF.

The genes are TRBV6-1 and TRBJ1-1; 8 positions agree with TRBD1. This CDR3 is 15 amino acids long. Unmatched junction bases numbered 10, after V lost 4 bases and J lost 6 bases. In germline, CDR1 is MNHNS, CDR2 SASEGT. The CDR3 here is CASSVLTGARAEAFF. CDR3 DNA: TGTGCCAGCAGTGTCTTGACAGGGGCAAGGGCTGAAGCTTTCTTT.

V and J are TRBV19 and TRBJ1-5; unclear D gene. The length of the CDR3 is 13 residues. V dropped 4 bases and J dropped 6 bases, with 10 bases sitting between them. CDR1 is LNHDA, CDR2 SQIVND, per germline (reference sequence). The CDR3 protein is CASSTPSGQPQHF. DNA for the CDR3: TGTGCCAGTAGTACCCCCTCCGGTCAGCCCCAGCATTTT.

This clone appeared once. This rearrangement joins TRBV9 to TRBJ2-7; D perhaps matches TRBD1 (6 bases). Germline V gene lookup returns CDR1 SGDLS and CDR2 YYNGEE. The CDR3 runs to 14 residues. Trimming took off 5 bases at V and 3 bases at J, with 15 bases between the two ends. Here the CDR3 reads CASSGQFGGYEQYF. CDR3 coding DNA: TGTGCCAGCAGTGGACAGTTTGGGGGCTACGAGCAGTACTTC.

The chain combines TRBV14 with TRBJ2-2; 8 bases are a match to TRBD1. Germline values: CDR1 SGHDN, CDR2 FVKESK. The ends lost 3 bases at V and 4 bases at J; junction bases unmatched: 7. The CDR3 runs to 16 residues. The CDR3 DNA sequence: TGTGCCAGCAGCCACCCCGGGACAGGTCTCACCGGGGAGCTGTTTTTT. This encodes CASSHPGTGLTGELFF.

This clone was recorded once. The chain combines TRBV28 with TRBJ1-5; D not resolved. Germline V gene lookup returns CDR1 MDHEN and CDR2 SYDVKM. The CDR3 loop spans 15 amino acids. The ends were cut back, 6 bases at V and 6 bases at J, with 18 bases in the middle. The DNA of the CDR3 is TGTGCCAGCAGGGGTTGGTCTGGGAGAAGTCAGCCCCAGCATTTT. Its translation: CASRGWSGRSQPQHF.

V is TRBV19 and J is TRBJ2-3, with TRBD2 identical over 7 bases. Germline trimming cut 5 bases from V and 1 base from J; bases unmatched to any gene: 12. Germline CDR1 LNHDA, CDR2 SQIVND (reference sequence). The CDR3 is 17 amino acids. The CDR3 spells CASSARGAGVRTDTQYF. The CDR3 coding sequence is TGTGCCAGTAGTGCTAGGGGTGCGGGGGTCCGCACAGATACGCAGTATTTT. The variable domain in full, completed from reference TRBV19 and TRBJ2-3, reads DGGITQSPKYLFRKEGQNVTLSCEQNLNHDAMYWYRQDPGQGLRLIYYSQIVNDFQKGDIAEGYSVSREKKESFPLTVTSAQKNPTAFYLCASSARGAGVRTDTQYFGPGTRLTVL.

V usage is TRBV5-6 and J usage is TRBJ1-6, with D perhaps matching TRBD1 (6 bases). Trimming left V 3 bases short and J 6 bases short, with 13 bases between. The germline V gene has CDR1 SGHDT and CDR2 YYEEEE. CDR3 length equals 15 residues. CDR3 bases: TGTGCCAGCAGCTCCCAGGGGTCGGGTAATTCACCCCTCCACTTT. This sequence encodes CASSSQGSGNSPLHF.

The chain employs TRBV9 and TRBJ1-2, with TRBD1 matching 11 bases. The J segment lost 5 bases and the V segment lost 0 bases, leaving 6 bases of the junction unmatched. Germline loops: CDR1 SGDLS, CDR2 YYNGEE. The CDR3 is 16 residues long. The CDR3 loop is CASSVVRDRGVYGYTF. The CDR3 coding sequence is TGTGCCAGCAGCGTAGTCCGGGACAGGGGGGTATATGGCTACACCTTC.

This rearrangement joins TRBV29-1 to TRBJ2-2; a weak D match, TRBD2 (5 bases). The ends were cut back, 1 base at V and 3 bases at J, with 12 bases in the middle. The CDR3 contains 15 residues. Germline V gene data show CDR1 as SQVTM and CDR2 as ANQGSEA. The CDR3 spells CSVEGGERYTGELFF. The CDR3 DNA reads as TGCAGCGTTGAAGGGGGAGAGAGGTACACCGGGGAGCTGTTTTTT.

The rearrangement joins TRBV7-2 to TRBJ1-5, with D tentatively TRBD1 (6 bases). V lost 1 base, J lost 6 bases, and 13 bases lay in between. The germline CDR1 and CDR2 sequences are SGHTA and FQGNSA. The CDR3 spans 15 residues. This CDR3 is CASSLVGGVLQPQHF. DNA of the CDR3: TGTGCCAGCAGCTTAGTAGGGGGGGTCCTTCAGCCCCAGCATTTT.